This T cell receptor beta chain came from a study of T-cell reconstitution after alpha-beta-depleted transplantation in children. Overall study findings and caveats: It was reported that alpha-beta T cells came from several hundred expanded graft clones (about two months after transplant). Day-60 TCRbeta diversity that was high in some patients was derived from surviving recipient T cells and thymic progenitors.

Preparation of the TCRbeta library involved a method that used unique molecular identifiers. TCRdb called the PCR reads again in MiXCR, with one record for every CDR3 protein. Counted here are 98,000 or so distinct CDR3 sequences, less than 25% occurring once; the ten biggest clones make up around 21%. Regarding this clonotype: Its antigen is currently unknown.

The sequences come from PBMCs, collected before TCRalphabeta/CD19-depleted stem cell transplant. This sequence originates from a boy younger than 10 with acute lymphoblastic leukemia, due to receive a stem cell transplant.

CDR3 bases: TGTGCCAGCAGCAGGAGCAATCAGCCCCAGCATTTT. Amino acid sequence: CASSRSNQPQHF. The rearrangement links TRBV28 to TRBJ1-5; D uncertain. There are 12 residues in the CDR3. Germline CDR1 and CDR2: MDHEN and SYDVKM. Deletions cut 6 bases from V and 1 base from J, with 4 bases between. The complete variable domain, with remaining parts taken from reference TRBV28 and TRBJ1-5, reads DVKVTQSSRYLVKRTGEKVFLECVQDMDHENMFWYRQDPGLGLRLIYFSYDVKMKEKGDIPEGYSVSREKKERFSLILESASTNQTSMYLCASSRSNQPQHFGDGTRLSIL.